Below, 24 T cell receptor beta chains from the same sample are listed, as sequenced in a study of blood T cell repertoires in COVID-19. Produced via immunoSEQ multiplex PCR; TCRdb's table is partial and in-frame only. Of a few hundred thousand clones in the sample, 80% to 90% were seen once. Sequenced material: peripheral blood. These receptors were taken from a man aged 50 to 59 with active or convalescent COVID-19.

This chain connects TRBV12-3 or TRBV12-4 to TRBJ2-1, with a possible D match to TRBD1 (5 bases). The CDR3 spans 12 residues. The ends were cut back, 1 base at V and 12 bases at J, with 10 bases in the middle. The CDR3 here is CASSLEGRGQFF. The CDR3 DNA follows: TGTGCCAGCAGTTTAGAGGGGCGTGGGCAGTTCTTC.

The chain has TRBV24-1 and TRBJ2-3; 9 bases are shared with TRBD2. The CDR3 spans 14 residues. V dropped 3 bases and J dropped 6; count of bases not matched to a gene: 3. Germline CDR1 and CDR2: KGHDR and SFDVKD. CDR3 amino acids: CATSDHGTSDTQYF. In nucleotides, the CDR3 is TGTGCCACCAGTGATCACGGGACTAGCGATACGCAGTATTTT.

The CDR3: CASSWDTNTEAFF. As DNA, the CDR3 is TGTGCCAGCAGCTGGGACACGAACACTGAAGCTTTCTTT. The V and J genes are TRBV9 and TRBJ1-1; possibly TRBD1 for D (6 bases). Trimming took off 4 bases at V and 1 base at J, with 8 bases between the two ends. CDR3 size: 13 residues. Looked up from germline, CDR1 is SGDLS and CDR2 is YYNGEE.

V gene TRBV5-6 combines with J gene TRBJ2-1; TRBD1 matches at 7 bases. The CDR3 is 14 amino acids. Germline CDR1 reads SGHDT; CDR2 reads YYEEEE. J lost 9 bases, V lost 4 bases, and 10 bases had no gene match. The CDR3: CASSPGTARGEQFF. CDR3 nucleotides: TGTGCCAGCAGCCCCGGGACAGCACGGGGTGAGCAGTTCTTC.

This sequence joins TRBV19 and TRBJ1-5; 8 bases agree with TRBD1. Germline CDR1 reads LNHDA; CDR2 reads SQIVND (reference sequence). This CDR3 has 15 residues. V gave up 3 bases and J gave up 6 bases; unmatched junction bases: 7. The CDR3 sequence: CASSIPPRGLQPQHF. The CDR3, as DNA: TGTGCCAGTAGTATTCCCCCCAGGGGGCTTCAGCCCCAGCATTTT.

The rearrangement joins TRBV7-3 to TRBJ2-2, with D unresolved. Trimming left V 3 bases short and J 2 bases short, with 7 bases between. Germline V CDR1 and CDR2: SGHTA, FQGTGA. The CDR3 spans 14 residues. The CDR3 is CASSFNSNTGELFF. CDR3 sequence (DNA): TGTGCCAGCAGCTTTAACTCTAACACCGGGGAGCTGTTTTTT.

CDR3 nucleotide sequence: TGTGCCAGCAGTGGGGGACAGGCTTTCGAAAAACTGTTTTTT. Its protein is CASSGGQAFEKLFF. The chain combines TRBV2 with TRBJ1-4; 8 nucleotides agree with TRBD1. The germline V gene has CDR1 SNHLY and CDR2 FYNNEI. The CDR3 runs to 14 residues. Unmatched junction bases numbered 6, after V lost 4 bases and J lost 8 bases.

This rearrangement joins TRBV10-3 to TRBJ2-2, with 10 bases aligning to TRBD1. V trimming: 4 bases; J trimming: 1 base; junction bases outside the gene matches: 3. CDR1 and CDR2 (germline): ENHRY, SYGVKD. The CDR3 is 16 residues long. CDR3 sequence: CAISGGQGGNTGELFF. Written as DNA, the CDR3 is TGTGCCATCAGTGGTGGACAGGGGGGGAACACCGGGGAGCTGTTTTTT.

The CDR3 DNA follows: TGTGCCTGGAGTGTGAGTAAAACGGTGCAGTACTTC. It yields the protein CAWSVSKTVQYF. This rearrangement joins TRBV30 to TRBJ2-7; D is uncertain. Germline values: CDR1 GTSNPN, CDR2 SVGIG (reference sequence). Trimming removed 0 bases from V and 9 bases from J, with 12 bases in between. The CDR3 extends over 12 amino acids.

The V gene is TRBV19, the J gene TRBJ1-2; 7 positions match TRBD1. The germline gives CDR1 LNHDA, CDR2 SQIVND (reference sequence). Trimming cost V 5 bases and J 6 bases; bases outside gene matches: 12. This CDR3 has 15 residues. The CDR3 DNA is TGTGCCAGTAGTTCAGCGACAGGGAGAGGGCATGGCTACACCTTC. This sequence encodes CASSSATGRGHGYTF. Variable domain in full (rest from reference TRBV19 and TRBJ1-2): DGGITQSPKYLFRKEGQNVTLSCEQNLNHDAMYWYRQDPGQGLRLIYYSQIVNDFQKGDIAEGYSVSREKKESFPLTVTSAQKNPTAFYLCASSSATGRGHGYTFGSGTRLTVV.

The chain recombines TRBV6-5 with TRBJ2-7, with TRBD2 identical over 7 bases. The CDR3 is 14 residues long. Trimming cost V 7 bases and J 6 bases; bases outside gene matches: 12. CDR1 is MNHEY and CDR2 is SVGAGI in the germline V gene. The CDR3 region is CASTPRREGTEQYF. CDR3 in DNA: TGTGCCAGCACCCCAAGGAGGGAGGGGACCGAGCAGTACTTC.

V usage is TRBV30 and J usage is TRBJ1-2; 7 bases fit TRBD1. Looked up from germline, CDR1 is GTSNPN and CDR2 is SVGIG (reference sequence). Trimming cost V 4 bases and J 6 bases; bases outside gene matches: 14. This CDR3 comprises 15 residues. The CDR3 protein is CAWKVGGAAVHGYTF. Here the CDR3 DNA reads TGTGCCTGGAAAGTAGGGGGCGCGGCGGTGCATGGCTACACCTTC. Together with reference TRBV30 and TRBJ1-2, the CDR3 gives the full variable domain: SQTIHQWPATLVQPVGSPLSLECTVEGTSNPNLYWYRQAAGRGLQLLFYSVGIGQISSEVPQNLSASRPQDRQFILSSKKLLLSDSGFYLCAWKVGGAAVHGYTFGSGTRLTVV.

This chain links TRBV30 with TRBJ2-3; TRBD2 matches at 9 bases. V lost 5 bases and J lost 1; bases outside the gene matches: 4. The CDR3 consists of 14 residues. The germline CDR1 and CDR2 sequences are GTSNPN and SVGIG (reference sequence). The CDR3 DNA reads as TGTGCCTGGTCGTCTAGCGGGGGCACAGATACGCAGTATTTT. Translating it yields CAWSSSGGTDTQYF.

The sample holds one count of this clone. The CDR3 sequence is CASSRDRGGGSPLHF. In DNA, the CDR3 is TGTGCCAGCAGTAGGGACAGGGGGGGAGGTTCACCCCTCCACTTT. This sequence joins TRBV28 and TRBJ1-6; 11 nucleotides agree with TRBD1. The V gene's germline CDR1 is MDHEN and CDR2 SYDVKM. The CDR3 totals 15 residues. J was trimmed by 9 bases and V by 5 bases; bases with no gene match: 6.

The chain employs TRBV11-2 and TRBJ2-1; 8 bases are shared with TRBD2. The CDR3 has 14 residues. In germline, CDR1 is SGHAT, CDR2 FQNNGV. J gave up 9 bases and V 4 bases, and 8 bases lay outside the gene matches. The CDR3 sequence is CASSSTGLAFEQFF. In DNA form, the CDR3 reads TGTGCCAGCAGCTCCACCGGACTAGCTTTTGAGCAGTTCTTC. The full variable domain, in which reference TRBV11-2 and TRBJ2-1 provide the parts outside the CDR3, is EAGVAQSPRYKIIEKRQSVAFWCNPISGHATLYWYQQILGQGPKLLIQFQNNGVVDDSQLPKDRFSAERLKGVDSTLKIQPAKLEDSAVYLCASSSTGLAFEQFFGPGTRLTVL.

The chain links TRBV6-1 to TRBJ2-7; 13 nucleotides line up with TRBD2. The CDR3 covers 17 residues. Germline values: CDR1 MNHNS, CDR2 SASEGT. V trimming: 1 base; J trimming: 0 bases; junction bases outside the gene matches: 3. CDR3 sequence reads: CASSEVGLAGVSYEQYF. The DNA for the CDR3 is TGTGCCAGCAGTGAAGTCGGACTAGCGGGGGTCTCCTACGAGCAGTACTTC.

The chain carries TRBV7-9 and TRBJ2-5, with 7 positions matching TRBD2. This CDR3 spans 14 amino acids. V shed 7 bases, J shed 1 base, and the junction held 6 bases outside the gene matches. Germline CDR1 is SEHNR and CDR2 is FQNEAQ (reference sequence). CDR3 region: CASIWGGTQETQYF. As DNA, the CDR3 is TGTGCCAGCATCTGGGGGGGGACCCAAGAGACCCAGTACTTC.

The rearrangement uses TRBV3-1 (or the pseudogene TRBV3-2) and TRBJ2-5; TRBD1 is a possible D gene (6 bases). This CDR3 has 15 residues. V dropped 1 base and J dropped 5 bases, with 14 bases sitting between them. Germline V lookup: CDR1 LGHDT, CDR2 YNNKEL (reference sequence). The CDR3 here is CASSQGAGAGETQYF. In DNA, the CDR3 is TGTGCCAGCAGCCAAGGAGCAGGGGCCGGTGAGACCCAGTACTTC.

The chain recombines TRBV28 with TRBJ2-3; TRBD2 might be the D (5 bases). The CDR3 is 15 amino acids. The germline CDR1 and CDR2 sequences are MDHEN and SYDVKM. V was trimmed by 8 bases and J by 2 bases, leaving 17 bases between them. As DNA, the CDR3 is TGTGCCAGCGGCCCCGGGGATTCTTTCACAGATACGCAGTATTTT. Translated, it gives CASGPGDSFTDTQYF.

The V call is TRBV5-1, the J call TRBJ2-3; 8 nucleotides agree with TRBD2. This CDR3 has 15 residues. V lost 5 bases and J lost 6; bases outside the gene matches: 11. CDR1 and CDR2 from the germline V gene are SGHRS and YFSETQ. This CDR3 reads CASSPGGSGKDTQYF. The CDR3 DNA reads TGCGCCAGCAGTCCGGGGGGTAGCGGGAAGGATACGCAGTATTTT.

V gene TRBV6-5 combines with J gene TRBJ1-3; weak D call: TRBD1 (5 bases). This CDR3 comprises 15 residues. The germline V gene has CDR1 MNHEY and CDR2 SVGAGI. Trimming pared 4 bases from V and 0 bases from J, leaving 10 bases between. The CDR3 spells CASSFDSDSGNTIYF. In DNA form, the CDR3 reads TGTGCCAGCAGTTTCGACAGCGACTCTGGAAACACCATATATTTT.

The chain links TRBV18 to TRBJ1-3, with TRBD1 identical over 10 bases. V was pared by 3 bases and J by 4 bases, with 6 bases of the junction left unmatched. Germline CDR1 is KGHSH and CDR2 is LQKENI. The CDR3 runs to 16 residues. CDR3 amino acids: CASSPTGTGDGNTIYF. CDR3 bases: TGTGCCAGCTCACCCACCGGGACAGGGGACGGAAACACCATATATTTT.

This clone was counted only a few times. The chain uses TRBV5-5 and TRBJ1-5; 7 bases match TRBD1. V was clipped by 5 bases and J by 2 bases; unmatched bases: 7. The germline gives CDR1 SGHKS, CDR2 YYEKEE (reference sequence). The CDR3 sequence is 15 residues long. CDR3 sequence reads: CASSRETGRNQPQHF. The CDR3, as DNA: TGTGCCAGCAGTCGGGAGACAGGGCGCAATCAGCCCCAGCATTTT.

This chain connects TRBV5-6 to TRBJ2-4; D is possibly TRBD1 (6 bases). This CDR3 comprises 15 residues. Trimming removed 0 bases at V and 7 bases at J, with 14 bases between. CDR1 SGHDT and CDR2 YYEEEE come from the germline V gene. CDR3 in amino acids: CASSLVGDMGNIQYF. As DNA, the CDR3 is TGTGCCAGCAGCTTGGTGGGGGACATGGGGAACATTCAGTACTTC.